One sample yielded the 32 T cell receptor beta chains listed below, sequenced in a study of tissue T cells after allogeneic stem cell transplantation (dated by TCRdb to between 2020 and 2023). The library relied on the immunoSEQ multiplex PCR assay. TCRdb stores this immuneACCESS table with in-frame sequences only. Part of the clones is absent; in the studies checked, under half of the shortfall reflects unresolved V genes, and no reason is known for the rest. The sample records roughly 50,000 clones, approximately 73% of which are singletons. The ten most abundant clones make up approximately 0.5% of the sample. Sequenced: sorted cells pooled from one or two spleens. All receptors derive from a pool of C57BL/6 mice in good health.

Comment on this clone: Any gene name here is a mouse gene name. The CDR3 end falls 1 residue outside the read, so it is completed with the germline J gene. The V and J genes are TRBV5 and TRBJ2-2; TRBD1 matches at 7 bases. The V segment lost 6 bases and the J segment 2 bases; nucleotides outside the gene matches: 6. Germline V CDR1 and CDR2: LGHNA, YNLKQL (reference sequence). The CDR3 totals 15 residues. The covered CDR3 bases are TGTGCCAGCAGTCGACAGGGAGAGAACACCGGGCAGCTCTAC. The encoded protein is CASSRQGENTGQLY. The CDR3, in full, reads CASSRQGENTGQLYF.

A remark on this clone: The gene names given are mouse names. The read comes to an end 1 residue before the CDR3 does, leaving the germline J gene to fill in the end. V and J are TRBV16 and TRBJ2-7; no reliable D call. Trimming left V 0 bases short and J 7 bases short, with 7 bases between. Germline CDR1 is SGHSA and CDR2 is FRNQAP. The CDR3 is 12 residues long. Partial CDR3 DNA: TGTGCAAGCAGCTTAGATCCGGACGAACAGTAC. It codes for CASSLDPDEQY. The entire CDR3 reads CASSLDPDEQYF.

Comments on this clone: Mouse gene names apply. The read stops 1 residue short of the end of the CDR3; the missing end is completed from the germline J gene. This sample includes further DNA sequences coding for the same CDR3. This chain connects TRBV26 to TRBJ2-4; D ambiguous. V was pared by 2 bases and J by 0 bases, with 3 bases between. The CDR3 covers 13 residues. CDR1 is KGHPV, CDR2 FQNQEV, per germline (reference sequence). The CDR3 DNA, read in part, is TGTGCCAGCAGTCTGGATAGTCAAAACACCTTGTAC. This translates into CASSLDSQNTLY. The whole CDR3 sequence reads CASSLDSQNTLYF.

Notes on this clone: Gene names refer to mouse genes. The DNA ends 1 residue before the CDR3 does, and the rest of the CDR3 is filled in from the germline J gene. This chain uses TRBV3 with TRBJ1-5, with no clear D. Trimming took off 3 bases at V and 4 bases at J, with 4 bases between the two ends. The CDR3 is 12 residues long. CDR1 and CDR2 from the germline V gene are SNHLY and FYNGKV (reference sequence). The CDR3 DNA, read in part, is TGTGCCAGCAGCTTCTCGAACCAGGCTCCGCTT. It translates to CASSFSNQAPL. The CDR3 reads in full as CASSFSNQAPLF.

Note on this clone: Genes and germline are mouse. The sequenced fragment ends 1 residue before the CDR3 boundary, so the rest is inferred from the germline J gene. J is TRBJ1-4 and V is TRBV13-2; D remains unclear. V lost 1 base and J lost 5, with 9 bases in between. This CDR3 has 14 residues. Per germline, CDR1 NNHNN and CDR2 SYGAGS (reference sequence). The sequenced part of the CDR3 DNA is TGTGCCAGCGGTGATCGGGGAAAGAACGAAAGATTATTT. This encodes CASGDRGKNERLF. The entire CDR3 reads CASGDRGKNERLFF.

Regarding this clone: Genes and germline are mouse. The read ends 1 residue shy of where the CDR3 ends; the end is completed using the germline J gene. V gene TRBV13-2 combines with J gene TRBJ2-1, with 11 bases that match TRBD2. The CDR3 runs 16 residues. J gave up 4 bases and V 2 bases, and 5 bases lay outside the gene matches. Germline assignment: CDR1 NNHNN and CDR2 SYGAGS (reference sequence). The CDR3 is CASGEPGLGGYAEQFF. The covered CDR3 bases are TGTGCCAGCGGTGAACCTGGACTGGGGGGATATGCTGAGCAGTTC.

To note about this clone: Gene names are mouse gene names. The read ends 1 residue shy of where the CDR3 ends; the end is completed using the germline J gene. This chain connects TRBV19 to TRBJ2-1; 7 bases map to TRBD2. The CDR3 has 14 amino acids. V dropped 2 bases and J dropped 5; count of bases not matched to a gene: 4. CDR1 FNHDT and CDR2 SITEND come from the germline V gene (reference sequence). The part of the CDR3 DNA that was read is TGTGCCAGCAGTATTGGGGGGAGGGATGCTGAGCAGTTC. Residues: CASSIGGRDAEQF. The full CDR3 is CASSIGGRDAEQFF.

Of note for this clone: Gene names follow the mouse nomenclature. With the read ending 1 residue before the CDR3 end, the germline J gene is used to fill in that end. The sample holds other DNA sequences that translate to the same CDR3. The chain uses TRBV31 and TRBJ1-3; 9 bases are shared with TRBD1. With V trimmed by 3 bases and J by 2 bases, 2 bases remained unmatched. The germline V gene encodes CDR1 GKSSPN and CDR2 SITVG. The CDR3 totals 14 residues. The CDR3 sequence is CAWSRDRAGNTLYF. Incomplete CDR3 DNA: TGTGCCTGGAGCCGGGACAGGGCTGGAAATACGCTCTAT.

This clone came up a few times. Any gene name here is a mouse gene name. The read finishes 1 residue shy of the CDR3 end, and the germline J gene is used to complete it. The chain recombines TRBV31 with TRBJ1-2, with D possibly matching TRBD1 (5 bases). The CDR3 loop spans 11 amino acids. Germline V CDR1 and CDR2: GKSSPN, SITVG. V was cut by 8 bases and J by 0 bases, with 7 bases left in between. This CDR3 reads CAGTANSDYTF. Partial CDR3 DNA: TGTGCCGGGACGGCAAACTCCGACTACACC.

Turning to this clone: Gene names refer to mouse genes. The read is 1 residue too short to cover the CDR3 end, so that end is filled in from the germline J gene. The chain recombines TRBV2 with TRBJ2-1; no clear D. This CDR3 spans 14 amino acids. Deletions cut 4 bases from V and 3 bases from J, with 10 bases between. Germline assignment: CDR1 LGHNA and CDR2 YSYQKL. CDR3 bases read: TGTGCCAGCAGCCCCGGAAAGGGCTATGCTGAGCAGTTC. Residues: CASSPGKGYAEQF. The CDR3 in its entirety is CASSPGKGYAEQFF.

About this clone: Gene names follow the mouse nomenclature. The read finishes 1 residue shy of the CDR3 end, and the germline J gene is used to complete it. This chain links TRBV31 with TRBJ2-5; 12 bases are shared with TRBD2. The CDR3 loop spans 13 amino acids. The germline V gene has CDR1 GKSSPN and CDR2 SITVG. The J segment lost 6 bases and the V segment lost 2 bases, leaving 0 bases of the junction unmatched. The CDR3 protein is CAWSDWGGDTQYF. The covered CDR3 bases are TGTGCCTGGAGTGACTGGGGGGGCGACACCCAGTAC.

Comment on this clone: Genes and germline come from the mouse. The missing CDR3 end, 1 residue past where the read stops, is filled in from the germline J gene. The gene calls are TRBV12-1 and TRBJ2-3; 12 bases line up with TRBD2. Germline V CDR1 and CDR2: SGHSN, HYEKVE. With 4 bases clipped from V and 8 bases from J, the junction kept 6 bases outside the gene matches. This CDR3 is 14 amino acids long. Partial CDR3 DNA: TGTGCCAGCTCCTCCGGGACTGGGGGGAGAACGCTGTAT. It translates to CASSSGTGGRTLY. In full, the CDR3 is CASSSGTGGRTLYF. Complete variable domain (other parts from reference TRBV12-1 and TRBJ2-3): DSGVVQSPRHIIKEKGGRSVLTCIPISGHSNVVWYQQTLGKELKFLIQHYEKVERDKGFLPSRFSVQQFDDYHSEMNMSALELEDSAMYFCASSSGTGGRTLYFGSGTRLTVL.

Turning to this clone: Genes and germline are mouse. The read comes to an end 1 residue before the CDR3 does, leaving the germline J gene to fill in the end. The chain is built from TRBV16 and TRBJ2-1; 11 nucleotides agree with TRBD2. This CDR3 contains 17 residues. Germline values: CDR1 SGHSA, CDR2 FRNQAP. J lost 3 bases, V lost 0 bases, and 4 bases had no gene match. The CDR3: CASSLDRDWGIYAEQFF. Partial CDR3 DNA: TGTGCAAGCAGCTTAGATCGGGACTGGGGGATCTATGCTGAGCAGTTC.

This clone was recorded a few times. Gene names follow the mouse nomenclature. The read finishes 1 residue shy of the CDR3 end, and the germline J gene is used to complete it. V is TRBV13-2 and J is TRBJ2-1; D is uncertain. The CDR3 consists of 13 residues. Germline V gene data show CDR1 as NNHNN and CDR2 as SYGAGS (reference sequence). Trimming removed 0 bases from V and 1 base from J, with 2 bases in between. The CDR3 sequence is CASGDDNYAEQFF. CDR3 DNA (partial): TGTGCCAGCGGTGATGACAACTATGCTGAGCAGTTC.

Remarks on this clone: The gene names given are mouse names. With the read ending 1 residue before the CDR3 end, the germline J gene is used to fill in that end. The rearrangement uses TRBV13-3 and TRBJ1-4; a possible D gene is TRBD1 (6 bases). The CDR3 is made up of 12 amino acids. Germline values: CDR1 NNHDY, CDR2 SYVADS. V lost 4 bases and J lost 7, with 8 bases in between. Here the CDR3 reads CASSLRGERLFF. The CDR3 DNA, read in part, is TGTGCCAGCAGTCTCAGGGGCGAAAGATTATTT.

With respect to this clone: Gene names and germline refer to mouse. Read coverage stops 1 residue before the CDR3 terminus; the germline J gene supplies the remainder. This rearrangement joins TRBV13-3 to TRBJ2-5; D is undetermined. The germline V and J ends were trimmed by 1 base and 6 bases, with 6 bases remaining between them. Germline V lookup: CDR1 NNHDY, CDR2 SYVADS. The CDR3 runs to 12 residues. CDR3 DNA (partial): TGTGCCAGCAGTGATCGGAGGGACACCCAGTAC. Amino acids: CASSDRRDTQY. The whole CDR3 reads CASSDRRDTQYF.

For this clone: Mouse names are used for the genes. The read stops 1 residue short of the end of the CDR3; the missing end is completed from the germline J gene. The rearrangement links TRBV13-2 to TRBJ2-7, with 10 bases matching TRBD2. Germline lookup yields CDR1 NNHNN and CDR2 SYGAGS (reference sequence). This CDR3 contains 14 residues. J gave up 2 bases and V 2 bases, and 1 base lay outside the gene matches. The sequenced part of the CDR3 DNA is TGTGCCAGCGGTGAAACTGGGGGGGCCTATGAACAGTAC. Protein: CASGETGGAYEQY. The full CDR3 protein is CASGETGGAYEQYF.

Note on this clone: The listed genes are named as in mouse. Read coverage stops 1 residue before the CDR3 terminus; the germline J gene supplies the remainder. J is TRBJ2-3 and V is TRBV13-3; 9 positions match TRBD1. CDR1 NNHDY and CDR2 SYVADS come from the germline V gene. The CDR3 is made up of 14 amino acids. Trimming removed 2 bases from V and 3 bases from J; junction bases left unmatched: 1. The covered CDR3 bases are TGTGCCAGCAGTGAACAGGGGGCGGCAGAAACGCTGTAT. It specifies CASSEQGAAETLY. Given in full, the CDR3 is CASSEQGAAETLYF.

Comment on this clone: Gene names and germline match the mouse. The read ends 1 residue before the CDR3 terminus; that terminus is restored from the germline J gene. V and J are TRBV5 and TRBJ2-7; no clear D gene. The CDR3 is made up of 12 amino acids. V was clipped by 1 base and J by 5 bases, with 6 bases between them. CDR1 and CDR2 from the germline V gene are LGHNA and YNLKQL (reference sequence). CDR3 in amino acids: CASSQARDEQYF. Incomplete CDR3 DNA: TGTGCCAGCAGCCAAGCAAGGGATGAACAGTAC.

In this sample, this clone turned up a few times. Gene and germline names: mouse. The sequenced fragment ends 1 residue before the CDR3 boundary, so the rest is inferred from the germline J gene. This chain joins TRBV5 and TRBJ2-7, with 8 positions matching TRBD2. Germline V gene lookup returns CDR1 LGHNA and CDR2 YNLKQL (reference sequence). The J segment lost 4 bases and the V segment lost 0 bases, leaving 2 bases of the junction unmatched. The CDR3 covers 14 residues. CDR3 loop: CASSQDWGVYEQYF. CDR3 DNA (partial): TGTGCCAGCAGCCAAGACTGGGGGGTGTATGAACAGTAC.

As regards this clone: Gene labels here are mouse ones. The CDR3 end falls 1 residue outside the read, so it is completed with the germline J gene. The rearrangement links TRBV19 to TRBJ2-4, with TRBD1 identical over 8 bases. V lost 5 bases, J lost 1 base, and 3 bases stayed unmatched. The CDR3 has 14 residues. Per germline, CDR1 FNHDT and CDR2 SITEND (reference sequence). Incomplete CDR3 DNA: TGTGCCAGCAGCCAGACAGGGGGTCAAAACACCTTGTAC. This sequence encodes CASSQTGGQNTLY. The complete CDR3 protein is CASSQTGGQNTLYF.

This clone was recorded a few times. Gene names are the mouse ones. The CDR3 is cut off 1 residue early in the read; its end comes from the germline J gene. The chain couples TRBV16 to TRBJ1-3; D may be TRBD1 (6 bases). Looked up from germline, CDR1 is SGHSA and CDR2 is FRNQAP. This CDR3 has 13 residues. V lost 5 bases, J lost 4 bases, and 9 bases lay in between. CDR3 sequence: CASSPQGGNTLYF. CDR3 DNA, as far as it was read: TGTGCAAGCAGCCCACAGGGAGGAAATACGCTCTAT.

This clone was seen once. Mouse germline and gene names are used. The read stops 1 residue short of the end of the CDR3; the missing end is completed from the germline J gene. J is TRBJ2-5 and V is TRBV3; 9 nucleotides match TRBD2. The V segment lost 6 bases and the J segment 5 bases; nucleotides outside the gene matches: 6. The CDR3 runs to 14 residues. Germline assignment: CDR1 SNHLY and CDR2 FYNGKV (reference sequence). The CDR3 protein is CASSPSGGGDTQYF. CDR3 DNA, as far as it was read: TGTGCCAGCAGTCCCTCTGGGGGGGGAGACACCCAGTAC.

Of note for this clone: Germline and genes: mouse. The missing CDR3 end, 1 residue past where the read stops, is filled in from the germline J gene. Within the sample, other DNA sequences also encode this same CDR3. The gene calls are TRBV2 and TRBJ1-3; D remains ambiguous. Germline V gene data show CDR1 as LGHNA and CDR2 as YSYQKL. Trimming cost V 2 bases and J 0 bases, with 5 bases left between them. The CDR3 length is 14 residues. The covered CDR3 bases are TGTGCCAGCAGCCAAACAAATTCTGGAAATACGCTCTAT. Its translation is CASSQTNSGNTLY. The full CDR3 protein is CASSQTNSGNTLYF.

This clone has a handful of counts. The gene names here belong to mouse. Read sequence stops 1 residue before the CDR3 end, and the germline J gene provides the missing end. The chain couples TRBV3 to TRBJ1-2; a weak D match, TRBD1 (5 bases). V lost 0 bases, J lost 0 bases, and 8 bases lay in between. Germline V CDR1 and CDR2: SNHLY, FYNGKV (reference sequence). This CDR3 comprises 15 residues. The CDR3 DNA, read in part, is TGTGCCAGCAGCTTAGCGAGGACAACAAACTCCGACTACACC. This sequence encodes CASSLARTTNSDYT. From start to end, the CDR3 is CASSLARTTNSDYTF.

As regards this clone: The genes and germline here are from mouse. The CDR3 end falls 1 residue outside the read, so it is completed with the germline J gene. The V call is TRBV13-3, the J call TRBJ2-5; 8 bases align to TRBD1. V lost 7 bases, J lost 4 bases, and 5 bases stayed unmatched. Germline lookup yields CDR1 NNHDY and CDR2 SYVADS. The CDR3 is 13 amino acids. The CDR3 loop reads CASSDREEDTQYF. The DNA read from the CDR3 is TGTGCCAGCTCGGACAGGGAGGAAGACACCCAGTAC.

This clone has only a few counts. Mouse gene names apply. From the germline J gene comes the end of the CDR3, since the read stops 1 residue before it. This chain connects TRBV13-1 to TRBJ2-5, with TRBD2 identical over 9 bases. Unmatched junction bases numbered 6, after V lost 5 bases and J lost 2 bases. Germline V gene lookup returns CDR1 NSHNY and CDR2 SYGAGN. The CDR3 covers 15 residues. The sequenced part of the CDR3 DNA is TGTGCCAGCAGCCACACTGGGGGGTCCCAAGACACCCAGTAC. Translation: CASSHTGGSQDTQY. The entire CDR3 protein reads CASSHTGGSQDTQYF.

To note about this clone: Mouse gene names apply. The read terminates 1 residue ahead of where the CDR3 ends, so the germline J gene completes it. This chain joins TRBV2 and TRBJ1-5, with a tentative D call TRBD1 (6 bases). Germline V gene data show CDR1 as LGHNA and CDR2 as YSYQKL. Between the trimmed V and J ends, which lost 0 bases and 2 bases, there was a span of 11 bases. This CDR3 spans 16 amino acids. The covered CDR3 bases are TGTGCCAGCAGCCAAGATTGGAGGGGGGACAACCAGGCTCCGCTT. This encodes CASSQDWRGDNQAPL. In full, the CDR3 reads CASSQDWRGDNQAPLF.

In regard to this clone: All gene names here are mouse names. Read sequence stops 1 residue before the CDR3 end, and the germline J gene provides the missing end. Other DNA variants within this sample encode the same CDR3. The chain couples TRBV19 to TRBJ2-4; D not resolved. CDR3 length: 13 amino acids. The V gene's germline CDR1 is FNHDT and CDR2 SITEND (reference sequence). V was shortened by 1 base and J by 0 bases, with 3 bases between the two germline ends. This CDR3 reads CASSINSQNTLYF. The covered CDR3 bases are TGTGCCAGCAGTATAAACAGTCAAAACACCTTGTAC.

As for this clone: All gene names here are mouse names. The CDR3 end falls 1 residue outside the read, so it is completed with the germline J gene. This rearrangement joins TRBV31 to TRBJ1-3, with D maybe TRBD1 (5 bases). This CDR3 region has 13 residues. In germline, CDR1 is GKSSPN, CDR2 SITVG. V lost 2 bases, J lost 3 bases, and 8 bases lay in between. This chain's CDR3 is CAWSGGVGNTLYF. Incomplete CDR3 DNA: TGTGCCTGGAGTGGAGGGGTTGGAAATACGCTCTAT.

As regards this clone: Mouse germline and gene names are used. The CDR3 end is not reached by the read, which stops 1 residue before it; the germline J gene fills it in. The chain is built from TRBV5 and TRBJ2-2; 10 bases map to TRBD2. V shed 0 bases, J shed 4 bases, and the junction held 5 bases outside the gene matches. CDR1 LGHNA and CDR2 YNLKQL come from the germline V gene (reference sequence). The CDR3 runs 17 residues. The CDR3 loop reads CASSQDWGGAGTGQLYF. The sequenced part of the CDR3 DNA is TGTGCCAGCAGCCAAGACTGGGGGGGCGCGGGCACCGGGCAGCTCTAC.

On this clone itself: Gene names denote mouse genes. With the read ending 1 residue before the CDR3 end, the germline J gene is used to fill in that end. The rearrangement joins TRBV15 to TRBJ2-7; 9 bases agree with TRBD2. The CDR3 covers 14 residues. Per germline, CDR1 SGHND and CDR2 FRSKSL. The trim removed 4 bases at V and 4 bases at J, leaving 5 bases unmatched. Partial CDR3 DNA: TGTGCCAGCAGTTCGGACTGGGGCGTATATGAACAGTAC. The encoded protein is CASSSDWGVYEQY. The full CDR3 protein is CASSSDWGVYEQYF.